The clone carrying this TCR beta chain came up once. Starting 14 to 28 days after autologous transplant, ipilimumab 1 mg/kg was given. Through week 26, nivolumab 3 mg/kg IV was given weeks 1, 4, 7, 10, then biweekly. The source of the sample is a study of ipilimumab plus nivolumab after autologous stem cell transplantation. Clones were read by immunoSEQ multiplex PCR, and TCRdb kept only the in-frame ones, dropping some. The sample holds about 18,000 clones, roughly 79% seen once. This CDR3 has 18 amino acids. CDR1 is SNHLY and CDR2 is FYNNEI in the germline V gene. The V end was cut by 10 bases, the J end by 3 bases, with 30 bases between.

V is TRBV2 and J is TRBJ1-2; no reliable D call. This clonotype was obtained from a male donor with diffuse large B-cell lymphoma. The sequenced sample was PBMCs, obtained in a trial of ipilimumab plus nivolumab as post-transplant consolidation. CDR3 sequence reads: CANPKRLSAAGQHYGYTF. CDR3 nucleotides: TGTGCCAACCCGAAGAGGTTGTCTGCTGCGGGCCAGCACTATGGCTACACCTTC. The full variable domain, its missing parts supplied by reference TRBV2 and TRBJ1-2, is EPEVTQTPSHQVTQMGQEVILRCVPISNHLYFYWYRQILGQKVEFLVSFYNNEISEKSEIFDDQFSVERPDGSNFTLKIRSTKLEDSAMYFCANPKRLSAAGQHYGYTFGSGTRLTVV.